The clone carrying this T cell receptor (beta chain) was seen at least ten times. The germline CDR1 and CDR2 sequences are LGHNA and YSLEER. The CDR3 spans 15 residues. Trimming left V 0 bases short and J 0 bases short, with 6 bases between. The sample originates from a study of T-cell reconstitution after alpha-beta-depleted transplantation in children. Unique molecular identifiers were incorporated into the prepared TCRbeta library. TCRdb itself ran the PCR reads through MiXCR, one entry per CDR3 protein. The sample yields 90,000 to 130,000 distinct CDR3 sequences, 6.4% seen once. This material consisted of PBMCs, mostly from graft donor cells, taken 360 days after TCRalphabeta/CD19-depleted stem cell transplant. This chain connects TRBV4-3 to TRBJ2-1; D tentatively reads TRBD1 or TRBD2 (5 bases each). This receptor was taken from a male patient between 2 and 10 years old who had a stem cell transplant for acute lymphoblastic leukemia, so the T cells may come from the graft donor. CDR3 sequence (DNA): TGCGCCAGCAGCCAAGATGGGGGCTCCTACAATGAGCAGTTCTTC. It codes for CASSQDGGSYNEQFF.